One sample yielded the 28 T cell receptor beta chains listed below, sequenced in a study of early stage breast cancer tumors. Using immunoSEQ multiplex PCR, the repertoire was profiled, and TCRdb retains in-frame clones only, with some absent. The sample yields tens of thousands of clones, 60% to 85% seen once. Sequenced: blood. These receptors all come from a person aged 25 to 40 with breast cancer.

This clone was seen only once. The rearrangement links TRBV28 to TRBJ2-7; a weak D match, TRBD1 (6 bases). Germline assignment: CDR1 MDHEN and CDR2 SYDVKM. This CDR3 comprises 17 residues. The V end lost 2 bases, the J end lost 0 bases, and 17 bases lay between the germline ends. The CDR3 is CASSLAPDRSYSYEQYF. CDR3 sequence (DNA): TGTGCCAGCAGTTTAGCCCCAGACAGGTCCTACTCCTACGAGCAGTACTTC.

The chain employs TRBV5-1 and TRBJ2-1; weak D call: TRBD2 (5 bases). Between the trimmed V and J ends, which lost 4 bases and 7 bases, there was a span of 15 bases. Germline CDR1 reads SGHRS; CDR2 reads YFSETQ. CDR3 length equals 14 residues. The CDR3 protein is CASSLRLPGNEQFF. The CDR3 DNA reads TGCGCCAGCAGCCTGAGACTACCCGGGAATGAGCAGTTCTTC.

As regards this clone: At the DNA level, this CDR3 is encoded by other sequences in the same sample as well. The CDR3 region is CASSPPTGGAFF. In DNA form, the CDR3 reads TGTGCCAGCTCACCACCGACGGGAGGGGCTTTCTTT. The chain combines TRBV18 with TRBJ1-1; D is uncertain. Deletions cut 0 bases from V and 11 bases from J, with 10 bases between. Germline CDR1 is KGHSH and CDR2 is LQKENI. This CDR3 is built from 12 residues.

This rearrangement joins TRBV4-1 to TRBJ1-2; 9 bases are a match to TRBD1. CDR3 length: 18 residues. Germline V gene sequence: CDR1 MGHRA, CDR2 YSYEKL. V shed 3 bases and J 1 base; nucleotides not matched to a gene: 12. The CDR3 here is CASSQQGQGSRLNYGYTF. The CDR3, as DNA: TGCGCCAGCAGCCAGCAAGGACAGGGGTCTCGGCTTAACTATGGCTACACCTTC.

The J gene is TRBJ1-4, the V gene TRBV2, with 9 positions matching TRBD1. CDR1 SNHLY and CDR2 FYNNEI come from the germline V gene. The CDR3 runs 14 residues. V shed 4 bases, J shed 5 bases, and the junction held 2 bases outside the gene matches. The CDR3 nucleotides are TGTGCCAGCAGTGGGGGACAGGGAAATGAAAAACTGTTTTTT. Its protein product is CASSGGQGNEKLFF.

This clone was seen just once. The chain has TRBV30 and TRBJ2-7; possibly TRBD2 for D (6 bases). The length of the CDR3 is 16 residues. CDR1 is GTSNPN and CDR2 is SVGIG in the germline V gene (reference sequence). Trimming removed 0 bases from V and 1 base from J, with 16 bases in between. The CDR3 nucleotides are TGTGCCTGGAGTGTCCTTGGACTACGCCTTTCCTACGAGCAGTACTTC. This sequence encodes CAWSVLGLRLSYEQYF.

The gene calls are TRBV7-3 and TRBJ2-3; D perhaps matches TRBD2 (6 bases). The germline V gene has CDR1 SGHTA and CDR2 FQGTGA. V lost 5 bases to trimming and J lost 5 bases, with 17 bases between them. The CDR3 runs 15 residues. This CDR3 reads CASSPGTLGEDTQYF. CDR3 sequence (DNA): TGTGCCAGCAGCCCTGGGACTCTCGGGGAAGATACGCAGTATTTT.

This clone turned up a few times. The chain uses TRBV30 and TRBJ2-7, with D tentatively TRBD1 or TRBD2 (6 bases each). The CDR3 spans 11 residues. V lost 4 bases to trimming and J lost 3 bases, with 7 bases between them. Germline loops: CDR1 GTSNPN, CDR2 SVGIG (reference sequence). CDR3 in amino acids: CAWKGGYEQYF. The DNA of the CDR3 is TGTGCCTGGAAGGGGGGCTACGAGCAGTACTTC.

The rearrangement links TRBV13 to TRBJ2-7, with 8 nucleotides matching TRBD2. J gave up 1 base and V 0 bases, and 8 bases lay outside the gene matches. The germline V gene has CDR1 PRHDT and CDR2 FYEKMQ (reference sequence). The CDR3 length is 17 residues. The CDR3: CASSLGPAGEFSYEQYF. CDR3 DNA: TGTGCCAGCAGCTTAGGGCCAGCGGGAGAGTTTTCCTACGAGCAGTACTTC.

The CDR3 DNA follows: TGTGCCAGTAGTATCGGAATGTACACTGAAGCTTTCTTT. It encodes CASSIGMYTEAFF. This chain connects TRBV19 to TRBJ1-1; D is unclear. The CDR3 runs 13 residues. V lost 3 bases and J lost 3, with 8 bases in between. Germline V lookup: CDR1 LNHDA, CDR2 SQIVND (reference sequence). Looking up the rest from reference TRBV19 and TRBJ1-1 gives the full variable domain: DGGITQSPKYLFRKEGQNVTLSCEQNLNHDAMYWYRQDPGQGLRLIYYSQIVNDFQKGDIAEGYSVSREKKESFPLTVTSAQKNPTAFYLCASSIGMYTEAFFGQGTRLTVV.

V and J are TRBV6-6 and TRBJ2-1, with 8 bases aligning to TRBD2. The germline V gene has CDR1 MNHNY and CDR2 SVGAGI (reference sequence). With V trimmed by 8 bases and J by 3 bases, 9 bases remained unmatched. This CDR3 is built from 15 residues. CDR3 DNA sequence: TGTGCCAGCGGTTCGGCGCTAGCGGGCTACAATGAGCAGTTCTTC. The encoded protein is CASGSALAGYNEQFF.

The chain combines TRBV7-3 with TRBJ2-1; tentative D call: TRBD2 (5 bases). This CDR3 spans 15 amino acids. Germline CDR1 SGHTA, CDR2 FQGTGA. The V and J ends lost 1 base and 8 bases respectively, with 15 bases between them. The CDR3 region has the DNA TGTGCCAGCAGCTTAAACCCGTCCGGGATCGATGAGCAGTTCTTC. Amino acids: CASSLNPSGIDEQFF. Based on the CDR3 plus reference TRBV7-3 and TRBJ2-1, the full variable domain is GAGVSQTPSNKVTEKGKYVELRCDPISGHTALYWYRQSLGQGPEFLIYFQGTGAADDSGLPNDRFFAVRPEGSVSTLKIQRTERGDSAVYLCASSLNPSGIDEQFFGPGTRLTVL.

The chain has TRBV15 and TRBJ1-2; D call uncertain. Germline V gene data show CDR1 as LNHNV and CDR2 as YYDKDF (reference sequence). V lost 0 bases and J lost 4, with 15 bases in between. The CDR3 spans 16 residues. The CDR3 here is CATSREGTEGLYGYTF. Here the CDR3 DNA reads TGTGCCACCAGCAGAGAAGGTACCGAAGGGCTCTATGGCTACACCTTC.

This chain links TRBV11-2 with TRBJ1-4, with D unresolved. With 5 bases removed from V and 5 bases from J, the gap between germline ends came to 15 bases. The CDR3 runs to 15 residues. The germline CDR1 and CDR2 sequences are SGHAT and FQNNGV. CDR3 sequence reads: CASSLWSPWNEKLFF. DNA of the CDR3: TGTGCCAGCAGCCTTTGGAGTCCATGGAATGAAAAACTGTTTTTT.

This sequence joins TRBV12-2 and TRBJ2-7; the D segment call TRBD2 is taken from the table without a DNA check. TRBV12-2 constitutes a pseudogene. CDR3 length equals 17 residues. The DNA for the CDR3 is TGTGCAAGTCGCTTGGGGGGACTAGCGGTCTTTTCCTACGAGCAGTACTTC. Its protein is CASRLGGLAVFSYEQYF.

The J gene is TRBJ2-5, the V gene TRBV18, with 12 bases aligning to TRBD2. Germline CDR1 reads KGHSH; CDR2 reads LQKENI. Trimming removed 1 base from V and 5 bases from J; junction bases left unmatched: 5. This CDR3 region has 16 residues. The chain's CDR3 is CASSPRASGREETQYF. The CDR3 nucleotides read TGTGCCAGCTCACCACGGGCTAGCGGGAGGGAGGAGACCCAGTACTTC.

The J gene is TRBJ2-5, the V gene TRBV4-1; maybe TRBD2 (5 bases). The CDR3 runs to 16 residues. V was clipped by 5 bases and J by 3 bases, with 19 bases between them. Germline loops: CDR1 MGHRA, CDR2 YSYEKL. The CDR3 nucleotides read TGCGCCAGCAGCACACCTAGCCGATCCACGGAAGAGACCCAGTACTTC. This sequence encodes CASSTPSRSTEETQYF.

The J gene is TRBJ1-5, the V gene TRBV29-1; 8 bases align to TRBD1. The CDR3 extends over 17 amino acids. Germline lookup yields CDR1 SQVTM and CDR2 ANQGSEA. V lost 3 bases to trimming and J lost 4 bases; unmatched junction nucleotides: 14. For the CDR3, the DNA is TGCAGCGTTGACCGGCGGACAGGGCGCTTAATAAATCAGCCCCAGCATTTT. Its protein is CSVDRRTGRLINQPQHF.

This clone turned up a few times. J is TRBJ2-3 and V is TRBV5-1, with D possibly matching TRBD1 (5 bases). V shed 0 bases and J shed 3 bases, with 11 bases lying between them. The CDR3 is 15 amino acids. Germline V gene lookup returns CDR1 SGHRS and CDR2 YFSETQ. The CDR3 reads CASSLDTTETDTQYF. DNA of the CDR3: TGCGCCAGCAGCTTGGATACGACAGAAACAGATACGCAGTATTTT.

The rearrangement links TRBV18 to TRBJ2-7, with 7 bases identical to TRBD2. CDR1 and CDR2 (germline): KGHSH, LQKENI. V shed 3 bases, J shed 7 bases, and the junction held 6 bases outside the gene matches. CDR3 size: 13 residues. CDR3 DNA: TGTGCCAGCTCACCCCGACTAGCTGTTGAGCAGTACTTC. Its protein product is CASSPRLAVEQYF. Variable domain in full (rest from reference TRBV18 and TRBJ2-7): NAGVMQNPRHLVRRRGQEARLRCSPMKGHSHVYWYRQLPEEGLKFMVYLQKENIIDESGMPKERFSAEFPKEGPSILRIQQVVRGDSAAYFCASSPRLAVEQYFGPGTRLTVT.

A word on this clone: Within the sample, other DNA sequences also encode this same CDR3. This chain connects TRBV6-1 to TRBJ1-6; D is perhaps TRBD1 (6 bases). Trimming removed 2 bases at V and 14 bases at J, with 19 bases between. The CDR3 is 15 amino acids. Germline lookup yields CDR1 MNHNS and CDR2 SASEGT. CDR3 nucleotide sequence: TGTGCCAGCAGTGAACAGGGACAAGCCCTCGTAGCCCTCCACTTT. Translated, it gives CASSEQGQALVALHF.

This clone was counted only a few times. This chain joins TRBV4-2 and TRBJ2-1; D is unclear. V was cut by 1 base and J by 2 bases, with 18 bases left in between. The length of the CDR3 is 18 residues. Germline CDR1 reads LGHNA; CDR2 reads YNFKEQ. This CDR3 is CASSQAGFILNAYNEQFF. The CDR3 nucleotides read TGTGCCAGCAGCCAAGCGGGCTTCATCCTGAACGCCTACAATGAGCAGTTCTTC.

The chain carries TRBV2 and TRBJ2-3, with TRBD2 matching 10 bases. Trimming took 7 bases from V and 6 from J; bases not matched to a gene: 7. The CDR3 has 14 residues. Germline CDR1 and CDR2: SNHLY and FYNNEI. CDR3 protein: CASTGLAVIDTQYF. CDR3 nucleotide sequence: TGTGCCAGCACCGGACTAGCGGTTATCGATACGCAGTATTTT.

V usage is TRBV7-9 and J usage is TRBJ1-3; the D gene is possibly TRBD1 (6 bases). The CDR3 loop spans 15 amino acids. The V end was cut by 2 bases, the J end by 4 bases, with 12 bases between. CDR1 is SEHNR and CDR2 is FQNEAQ in the germline V gene (reference sequence). The DNA of the CDR3 is TGTGCCAGCAGCTTAAGGGCGGACAGCGGAAACACCATATATTTT. It translates to CASSLRADSGNTIYF.

V is TRBV6-5 and J is TRBJ2-5, with a possible D match to TRBD1 (5 bases). Trimming shortened V by 9 bases and J by 5 bases, and 13 bases separated the two germline ends. Per germline, CDR1 MNHEY and CDR2 SVGAGI. This CDR3 has 12 residues. CDR3 DNA sequence: TGTGCCAGTGCTGGGGCTTGGGAGACCCAGTACTTC. This codes for CASAGAWETQYF.

J is TRBJ1-2 and V is TRBV9, with D possibly being TRBD1 (5 bases). Germline values: CDR1 SGDLS, CDR2 YYNGEE. The V and J ends lost 3 bases and 13 bases respectively, with 19 bases between them. This CDR3 region has 13 residues. Here the CDR3 reads CASSAPSREEFTF. In DNA, the CDR3 is TGTGCCAGCAGCGCACCCTCCAGGGAGGAGTTCACCTTC.

The rearrangement joins TRBV19 to TRBJ2-1, with TRBD2 identical over 14 bases. Germline V CDR1 and CDR2: LNHDA, SQIVND (reference sequence). The junction had 17 bases not matched to a gene; V was cut back by 1 base and J by 15 bases. This CDR3 contains 18 residues. CDR3 nucleotides: TGTGCCAGTAGTATAGTGGGACTAGCGGGAGCTGGGAAGAGGGGGCTGTTCTTC. It encodes CASSIVGLAGAGKRGLFF.

This sequence joins TRBV9 and TRBJ2-1; D call uncertain. The length of the CDR3 is 14 residues. Germline CDR1 reads SGDLS; CDR2 reads YYNGEE. Trimming removed 4 bases at V and 4 bases at J, with 12 bases between. The CDR3 protein is CASSPTPAYNEQFF. For the CDR3, the DNA is TGTGCCAGCAGCCCCACCCCGGCGTACAATGAGCAGTTCTTC.